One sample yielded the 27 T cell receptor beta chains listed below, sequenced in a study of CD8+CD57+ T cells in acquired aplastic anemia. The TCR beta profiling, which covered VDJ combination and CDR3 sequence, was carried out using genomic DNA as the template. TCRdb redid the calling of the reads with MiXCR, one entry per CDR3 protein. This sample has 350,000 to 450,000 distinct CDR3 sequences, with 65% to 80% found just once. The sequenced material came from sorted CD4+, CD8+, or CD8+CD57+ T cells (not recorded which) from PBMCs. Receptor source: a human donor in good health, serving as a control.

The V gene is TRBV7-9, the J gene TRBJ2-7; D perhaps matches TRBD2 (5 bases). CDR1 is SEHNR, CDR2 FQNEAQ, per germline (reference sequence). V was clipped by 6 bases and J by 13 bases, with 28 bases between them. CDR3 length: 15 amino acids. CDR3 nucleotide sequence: TGTGCCAGCAGTTCAAATGGGAACACTGACTATGGCTACTACTTC. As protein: CASSSNGNTDYGYYF.

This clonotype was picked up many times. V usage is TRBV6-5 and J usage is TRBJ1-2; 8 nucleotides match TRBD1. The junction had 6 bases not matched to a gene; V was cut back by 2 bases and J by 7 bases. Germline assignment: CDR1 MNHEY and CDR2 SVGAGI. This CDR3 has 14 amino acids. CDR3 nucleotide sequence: TGTGCCAGCAGTTACGGCAGGGGGCTTTCTGGCTACACCTTC. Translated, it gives CASSYGRGLSGYTF.

CDR3 amino acids: CASSTWWTEAFF. In nucleotides, the CDR3 is TGTGCCAGCAGTACGTGGTGGACTGAAGCTTTCTTT. V usage is TRBV12-3 or TRBV12-4 and J usage is TRBJ1-1; no definite D call. The length of the CDR3 is 12 residues. Trimming shortened V by 5 bases and J by 5 bases, and 9 bases separated the two germline ends.

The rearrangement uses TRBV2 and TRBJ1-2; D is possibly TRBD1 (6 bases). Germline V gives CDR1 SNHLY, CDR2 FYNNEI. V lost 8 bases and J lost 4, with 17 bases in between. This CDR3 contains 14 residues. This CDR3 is CASADTGTLYGYTF. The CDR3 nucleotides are TGTGCCAGCGCTGACACCGGGACACTCTATGGCTACACCTTC.

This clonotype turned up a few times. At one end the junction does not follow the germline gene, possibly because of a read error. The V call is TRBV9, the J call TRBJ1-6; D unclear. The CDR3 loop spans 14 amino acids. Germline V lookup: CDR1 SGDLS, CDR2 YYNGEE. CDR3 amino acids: CASSVAVELKLSYF. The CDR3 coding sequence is TGTGCCAGCAGCGTCGCAGTAGAACTGAAGCTTTCTTACTTT.

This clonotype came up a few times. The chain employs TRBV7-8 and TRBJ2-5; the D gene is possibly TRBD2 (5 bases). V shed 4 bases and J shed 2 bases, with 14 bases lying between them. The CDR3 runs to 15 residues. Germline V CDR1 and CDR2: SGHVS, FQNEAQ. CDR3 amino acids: CASSSEWSGQETQYF. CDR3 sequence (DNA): TGTGCCAGCAGCTCCGAGTGGAGCGGTCAAGAGACCCAGTACTTC.

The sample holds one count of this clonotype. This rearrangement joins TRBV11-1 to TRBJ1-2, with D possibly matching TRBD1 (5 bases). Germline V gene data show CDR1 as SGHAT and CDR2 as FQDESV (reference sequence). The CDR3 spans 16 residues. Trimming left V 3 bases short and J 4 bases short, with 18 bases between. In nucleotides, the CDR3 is TGTGCCAGCAGCTTGTGGAGGGACGGACTACTCTATGGCTACACCTTC. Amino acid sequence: CASSLWRDGLLYGYTF.

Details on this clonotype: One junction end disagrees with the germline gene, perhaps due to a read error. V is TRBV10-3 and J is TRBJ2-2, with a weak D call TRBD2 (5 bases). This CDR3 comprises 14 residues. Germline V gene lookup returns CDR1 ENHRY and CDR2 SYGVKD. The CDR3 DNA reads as TGTGCCATCACCGGCGAACCGAACACCGGGGAGCAGTTCTTT. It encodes CAITGEPNTGEQFF.

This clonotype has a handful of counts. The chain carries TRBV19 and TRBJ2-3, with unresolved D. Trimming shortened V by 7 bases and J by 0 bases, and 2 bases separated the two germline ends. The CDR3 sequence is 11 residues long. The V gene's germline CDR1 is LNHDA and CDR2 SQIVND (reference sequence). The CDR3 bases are TGTGCCAGTAAGAGCACAGATACGCAGTATTTT. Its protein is CASKSTDTQYF.

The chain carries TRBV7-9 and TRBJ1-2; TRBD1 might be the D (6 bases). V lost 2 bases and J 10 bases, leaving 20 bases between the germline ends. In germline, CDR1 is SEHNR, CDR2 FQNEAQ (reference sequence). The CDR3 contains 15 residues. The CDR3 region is CASSLRQGPQNAYTF. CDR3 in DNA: TGTGCCAGCAGCTTACGCCAGGGGCCACAAAATGCCTACACCTTC.

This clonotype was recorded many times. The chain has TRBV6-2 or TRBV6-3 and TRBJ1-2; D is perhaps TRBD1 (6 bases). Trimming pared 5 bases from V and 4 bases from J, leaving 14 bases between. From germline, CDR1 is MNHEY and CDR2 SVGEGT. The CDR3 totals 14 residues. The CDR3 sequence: CASSQQGWSYGYTF. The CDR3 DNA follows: TGTGCCAGCAGTCAACAGGGTTGGAGCTATGGCTACACCTTC.

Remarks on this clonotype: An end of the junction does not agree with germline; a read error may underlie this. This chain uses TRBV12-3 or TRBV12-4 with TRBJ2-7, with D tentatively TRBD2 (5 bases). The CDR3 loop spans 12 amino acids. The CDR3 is CASTRPGDEQYF. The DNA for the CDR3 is TGCGCCAGCACTCGCCCCGGGGACGAGCAGTACTTC.

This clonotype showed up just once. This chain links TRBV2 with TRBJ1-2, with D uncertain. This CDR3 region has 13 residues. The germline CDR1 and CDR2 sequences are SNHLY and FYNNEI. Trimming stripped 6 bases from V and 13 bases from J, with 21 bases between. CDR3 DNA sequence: TGTGCCAGCAGATTACGGGCCTCGGAAAACTCCACCTTC. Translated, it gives CASRLRASENSTF. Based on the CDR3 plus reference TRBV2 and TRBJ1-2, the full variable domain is EPEVTQTPSHQVTQMGQEVILRCVPISNHLYFYWYRQILGQKVEFLVSFYNNEISEKSEIFDDQFSVERPDGSNFTLKIRSTKLEDSAMYFCASRLRASENSTFGSGTRLTVV.

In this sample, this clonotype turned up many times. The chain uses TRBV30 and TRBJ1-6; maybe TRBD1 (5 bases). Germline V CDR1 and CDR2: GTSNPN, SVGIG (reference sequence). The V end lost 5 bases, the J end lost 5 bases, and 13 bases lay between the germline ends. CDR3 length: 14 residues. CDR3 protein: CAWGGAGHNSPLHF. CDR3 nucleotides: TGTGCCTGGGGTGGGGCAGGGCATAATTCACCCCTCCACTTT.

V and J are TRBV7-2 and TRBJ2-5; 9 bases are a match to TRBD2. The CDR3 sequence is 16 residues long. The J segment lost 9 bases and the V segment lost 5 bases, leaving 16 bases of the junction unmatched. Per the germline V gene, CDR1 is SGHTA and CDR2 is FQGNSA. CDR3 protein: CASSRTSAGGGESQYF. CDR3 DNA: TGTGCCAGCAGCCGGACTAGCGCGGGAGGTGGGGAGTCCCAGTACTTC.

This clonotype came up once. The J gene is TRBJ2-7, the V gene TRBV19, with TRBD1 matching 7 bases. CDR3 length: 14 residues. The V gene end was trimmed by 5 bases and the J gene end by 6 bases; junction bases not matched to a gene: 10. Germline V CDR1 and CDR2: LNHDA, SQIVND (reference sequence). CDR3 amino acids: CASSSGTATTEQYF. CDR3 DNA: TGTGCCAGTAGTTCCGGGACAGCGACCACCGAGCAGTACTTC.

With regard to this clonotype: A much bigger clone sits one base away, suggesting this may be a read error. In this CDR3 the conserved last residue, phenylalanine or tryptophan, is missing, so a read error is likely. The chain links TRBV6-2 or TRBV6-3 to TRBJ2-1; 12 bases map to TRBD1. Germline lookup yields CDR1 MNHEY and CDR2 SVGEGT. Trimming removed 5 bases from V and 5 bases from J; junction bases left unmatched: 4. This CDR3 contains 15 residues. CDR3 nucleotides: TGTGCCAGCAGTACGCGGGACAGGGGGCACAATGAGCAGTTCCTC. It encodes CASSTRDRGHNEQFL.

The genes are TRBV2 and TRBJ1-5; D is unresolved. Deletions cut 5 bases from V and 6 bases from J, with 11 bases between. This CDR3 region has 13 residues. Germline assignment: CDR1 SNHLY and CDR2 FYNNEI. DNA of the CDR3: TGTGCCAGCAGTTTTTACAGAGGTCAGCCCCAGCATTTT. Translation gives CASSFYRGQPQHF.

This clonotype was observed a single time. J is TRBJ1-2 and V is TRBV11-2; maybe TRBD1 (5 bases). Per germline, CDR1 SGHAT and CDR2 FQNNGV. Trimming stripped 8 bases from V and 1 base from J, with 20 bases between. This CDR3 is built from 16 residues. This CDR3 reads CASGYAGQGYNYGYTF. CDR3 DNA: TGTGCCAGCGGGTACGCCGGGCAGGGCTATAACTATGGCTACACCTTC. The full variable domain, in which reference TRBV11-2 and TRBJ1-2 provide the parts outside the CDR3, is EAGVAQSPRYKIIEKRQSVAFWCNPISGHATLYWYQQILGQGPKLLIQFQNNGVVDDSQLPKDRFSAERLKGVDSTLKIQPAKLEDSAVYLCASGYAGQGYNYGYTFGSGTRLTVV.

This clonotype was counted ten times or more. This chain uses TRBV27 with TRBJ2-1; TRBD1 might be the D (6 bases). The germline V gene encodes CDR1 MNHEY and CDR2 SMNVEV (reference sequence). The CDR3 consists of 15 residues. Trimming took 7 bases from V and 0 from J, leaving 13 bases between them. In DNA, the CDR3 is TGTGCCAGCACCCCGAGGACAGCCTCCTACAATGAGCAGTTCTTC. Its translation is CASTPRTASYNEQFF.

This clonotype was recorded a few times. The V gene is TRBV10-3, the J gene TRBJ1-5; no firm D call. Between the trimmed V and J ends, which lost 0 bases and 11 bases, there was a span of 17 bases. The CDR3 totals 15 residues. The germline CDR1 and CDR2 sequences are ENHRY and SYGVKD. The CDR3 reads CAISESTNSIETQHF. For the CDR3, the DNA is TGTGCCATCAGTGAGTCGACCAATAGCATAGAGACCCAGCATTTT.

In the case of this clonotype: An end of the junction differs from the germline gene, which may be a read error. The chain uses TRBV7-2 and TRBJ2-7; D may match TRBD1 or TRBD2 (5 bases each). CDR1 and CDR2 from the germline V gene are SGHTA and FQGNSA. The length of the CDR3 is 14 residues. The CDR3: CASSLSRGMNTEAF. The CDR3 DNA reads TGTGCCAGCAGCTTATCCCGGGGCATGAACACTGAAGCTTTC.

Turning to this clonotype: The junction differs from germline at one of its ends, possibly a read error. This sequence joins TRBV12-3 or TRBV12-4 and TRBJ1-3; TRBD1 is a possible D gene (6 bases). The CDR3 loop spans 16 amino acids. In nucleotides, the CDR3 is TGCGCCAGCAGTGTGAGGCAGCGGACAGATGGAAACACCATATATTTT. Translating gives CASSVRQRTDGNTIYF.

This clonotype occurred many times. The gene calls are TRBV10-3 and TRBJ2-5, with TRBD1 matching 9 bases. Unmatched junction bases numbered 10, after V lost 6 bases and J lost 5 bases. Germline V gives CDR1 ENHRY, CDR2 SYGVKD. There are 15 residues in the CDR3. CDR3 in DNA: TGTGCCATCAGCGTCCGGGACAGGGCCTGGGAGACCCAGTACTTC. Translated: CAISVRDRAWETQYF.

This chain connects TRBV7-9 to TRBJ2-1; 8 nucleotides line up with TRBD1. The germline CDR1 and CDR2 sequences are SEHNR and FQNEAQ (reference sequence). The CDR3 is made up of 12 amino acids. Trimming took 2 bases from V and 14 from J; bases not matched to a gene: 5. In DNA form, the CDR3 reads TGTGCCAGCAGCTTACCCGGACAGGGCGAGTTCTTC. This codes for CASSLPGQGEFF. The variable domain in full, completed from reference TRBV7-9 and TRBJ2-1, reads DTGVSQNPRHKITKRGQNVTFRCDPISEHNRLYWYRQTLGQGPEFLTYFQNEAQLEKSRLLSDRFSAERPKGSFSTLEIQRTEQGDSAMYLCASSLPGQGEFFGPGTRLTVL.

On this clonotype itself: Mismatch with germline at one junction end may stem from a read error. The CDR3 reads CASSFAKENAEAFF. The DNA for the CDR3 is TGTGCCAGCAGCTTCGCTAAGGAGAACGCTGAAGCTTTCTTT. The rearrangement uses TRBV5-1 and TRBJ1-1; D is undetermined. The CDR3 totals 14 residues. In germline, CDR1 is SGHRS, CDR2 YFSETQ.

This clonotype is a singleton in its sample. This CDR3 is CASTHGLRSTGELFF. The CDR3 DNA follows: TGCGCCAGCACCCACGGGCTCAGGAGCACCGGGGAGCTGTTTTTT. The chain employs TRBV5-1 and TRBJ2-2; D is unclear. The CDR3 is 15 residues long. CDR1 and CDR2 from the germline V gene are SGHRS and YFSETQ. V gave up 6 bases and J gave up 4 bases, with 16 bases separating them.